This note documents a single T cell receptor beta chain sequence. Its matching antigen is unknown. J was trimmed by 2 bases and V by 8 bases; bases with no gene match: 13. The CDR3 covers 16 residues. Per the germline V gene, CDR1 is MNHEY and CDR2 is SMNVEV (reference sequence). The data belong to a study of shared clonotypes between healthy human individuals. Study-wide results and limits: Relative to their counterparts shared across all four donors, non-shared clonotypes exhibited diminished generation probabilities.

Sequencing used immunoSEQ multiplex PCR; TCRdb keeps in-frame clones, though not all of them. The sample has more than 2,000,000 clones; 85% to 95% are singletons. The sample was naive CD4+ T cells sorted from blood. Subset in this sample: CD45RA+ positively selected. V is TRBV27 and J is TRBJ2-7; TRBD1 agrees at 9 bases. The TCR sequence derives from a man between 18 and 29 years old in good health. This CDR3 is CASRYRPGQGPYEQYF. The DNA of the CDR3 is TGTGCCAGCCGATATCGGCCGGGACAGGGTCCCTACGAGCAGTACTTC.